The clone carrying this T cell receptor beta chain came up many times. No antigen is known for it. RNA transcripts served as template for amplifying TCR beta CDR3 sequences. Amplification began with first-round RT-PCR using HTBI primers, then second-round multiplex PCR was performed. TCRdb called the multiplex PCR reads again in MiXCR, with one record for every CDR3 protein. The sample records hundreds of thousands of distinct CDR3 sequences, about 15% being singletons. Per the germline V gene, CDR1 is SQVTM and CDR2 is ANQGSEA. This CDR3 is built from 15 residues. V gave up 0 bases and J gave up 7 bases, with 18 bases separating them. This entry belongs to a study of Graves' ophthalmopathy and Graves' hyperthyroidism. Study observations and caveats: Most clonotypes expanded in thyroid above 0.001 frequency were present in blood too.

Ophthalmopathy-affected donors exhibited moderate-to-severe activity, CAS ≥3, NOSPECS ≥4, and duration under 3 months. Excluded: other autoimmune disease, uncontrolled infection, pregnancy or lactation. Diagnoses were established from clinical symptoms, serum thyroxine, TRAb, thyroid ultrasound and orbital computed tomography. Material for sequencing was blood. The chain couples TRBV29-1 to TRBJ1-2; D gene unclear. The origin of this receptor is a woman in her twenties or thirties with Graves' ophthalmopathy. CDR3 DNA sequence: TGCAGCGTTGAAGATCTCGGACGTGGAAGTCCTGGCTACACCTTC. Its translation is CSVEDLGRGSPGYTF.